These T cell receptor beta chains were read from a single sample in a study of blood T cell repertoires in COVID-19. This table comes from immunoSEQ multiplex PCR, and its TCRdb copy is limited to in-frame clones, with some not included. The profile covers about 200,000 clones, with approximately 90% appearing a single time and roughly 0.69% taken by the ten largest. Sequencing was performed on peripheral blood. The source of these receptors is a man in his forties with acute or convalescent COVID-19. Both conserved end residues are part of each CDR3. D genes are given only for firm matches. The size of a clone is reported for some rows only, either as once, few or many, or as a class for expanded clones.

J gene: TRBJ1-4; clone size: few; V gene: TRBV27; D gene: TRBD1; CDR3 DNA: TGTGCCAGCAGTTTAACGACAGGGGTTAATGAAAAACTGTTTTTT; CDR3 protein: CASSLTTGVNEKLFF
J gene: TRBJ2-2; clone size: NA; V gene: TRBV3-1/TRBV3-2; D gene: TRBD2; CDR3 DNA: TGTGCCAGCGAATGGGGACTAGCGGGAGGCGGGGAGCTGTTTTTT; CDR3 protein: CASEWGLAGGGELFF
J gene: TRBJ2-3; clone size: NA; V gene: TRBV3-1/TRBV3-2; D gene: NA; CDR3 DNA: TGTGCCAGCAGCCAAGATCCGGGCGGGACAGATACGCAGTATTTT; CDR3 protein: CASSQDPGGTDTQYF
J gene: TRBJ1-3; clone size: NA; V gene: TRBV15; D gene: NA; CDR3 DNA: TGTGCCACCAGTCGAGATGCTGGAAACACCATATATTTT; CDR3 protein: CATSRDAGNTIYF
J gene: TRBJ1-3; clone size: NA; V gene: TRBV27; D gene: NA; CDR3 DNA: TGTGCCAGCAAGTTTGGCTGGGGAGAAAACACCATATATTTT; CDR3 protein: CASKFGWGENTIYF
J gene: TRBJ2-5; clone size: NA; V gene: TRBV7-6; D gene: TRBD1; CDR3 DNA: TGTGCCAGCAGCTTATCAGGGGGCATAGAGACCCAGTACTTC; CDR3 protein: CASSLSGGIETQYF
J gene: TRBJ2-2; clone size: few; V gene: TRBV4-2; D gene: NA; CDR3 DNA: TGTGCCAGCAGCCAAGTCCCGGGTGTCGCGAACACCGGGGAGCTGTTTTTT; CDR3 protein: CASSQVPGVANTGELFF
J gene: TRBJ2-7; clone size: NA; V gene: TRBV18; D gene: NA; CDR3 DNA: TGTGCCAGCTCACTTGACAGCTCCTACGAGCAGTACTTC; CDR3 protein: CASSLDSSYEQYF
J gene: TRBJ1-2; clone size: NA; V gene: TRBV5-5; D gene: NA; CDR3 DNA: TGTGCCAGCAGCTACCAGGGGATGGAGGGCTACACCTTC; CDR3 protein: CASSYQGMEGYTF
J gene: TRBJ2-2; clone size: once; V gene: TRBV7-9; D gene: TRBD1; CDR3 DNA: TGTGCCAGCAGCCCGCCGGGACAGGGGAACGCCGGGGAGCTGTTTTTT; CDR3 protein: CASSPPGQGNAGELFF
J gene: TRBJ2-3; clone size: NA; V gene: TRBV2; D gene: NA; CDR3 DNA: TGTGCCAGCGCTTACACGGGTTTTTTAGGCACAGATACGCAGTATTTT; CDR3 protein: CASAYTGFLGTDTQYF
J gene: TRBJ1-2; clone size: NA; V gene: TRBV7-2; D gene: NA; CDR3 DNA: TGTGCCAGCAGCTTTCGTTGGGACACCTATGGCTACACCTTC; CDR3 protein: CASSFRWDTYGYTF
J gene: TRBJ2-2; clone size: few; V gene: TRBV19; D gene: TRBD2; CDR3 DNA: TGTGCCAGTAGCCCCACTAGCGCCGGGGAGCTGTTTTTT; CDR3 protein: CASSPTSAGELFF
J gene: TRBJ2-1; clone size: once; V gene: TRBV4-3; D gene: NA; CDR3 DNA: TGCGCCAGCAGCCAAAATAAGGGGTGGGATCAGTTCTTC; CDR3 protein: CASSQNKGWDQFF